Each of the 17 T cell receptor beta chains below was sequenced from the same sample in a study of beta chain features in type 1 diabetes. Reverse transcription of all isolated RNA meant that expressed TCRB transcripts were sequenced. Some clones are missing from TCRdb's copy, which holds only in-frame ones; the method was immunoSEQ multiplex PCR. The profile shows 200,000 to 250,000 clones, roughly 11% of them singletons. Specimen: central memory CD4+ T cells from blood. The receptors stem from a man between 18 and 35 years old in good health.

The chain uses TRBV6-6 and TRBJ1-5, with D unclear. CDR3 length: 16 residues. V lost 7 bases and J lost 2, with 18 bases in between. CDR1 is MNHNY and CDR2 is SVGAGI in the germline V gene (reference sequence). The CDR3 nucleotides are TGTGCCAGCATCTCCGGGTCCTTGGTGGGCAATCAGCCCCAGCATTTT. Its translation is CASISGSLVGNQPQHF.

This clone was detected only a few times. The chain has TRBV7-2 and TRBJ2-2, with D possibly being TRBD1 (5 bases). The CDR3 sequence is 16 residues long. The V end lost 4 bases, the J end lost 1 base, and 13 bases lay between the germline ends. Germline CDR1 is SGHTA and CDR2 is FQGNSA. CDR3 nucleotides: TGTGCCAGCAGCTCCGCGCCAGGGCGGAACACCGGGGAGCTGTTTTTT. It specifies CASSSAPGRNTGELFF. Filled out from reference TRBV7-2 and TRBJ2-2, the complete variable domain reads GAGVSQSPSNKVTEKGKDVELRCDPISGHTALYWYRQSLGQGLEFLIYFQGNSAPDKSGLPSDRFSAERTGGSVSTLTIQRTQQEDSAVYLCASSSAPGRNTGELFFGEGSRLTVL.

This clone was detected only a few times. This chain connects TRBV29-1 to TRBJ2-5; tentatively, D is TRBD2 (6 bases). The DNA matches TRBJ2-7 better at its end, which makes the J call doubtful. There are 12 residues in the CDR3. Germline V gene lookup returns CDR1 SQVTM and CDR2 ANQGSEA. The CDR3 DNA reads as TGCAGCGTTGCTCTGGGAGGCCCCGAGCAGTACTTC. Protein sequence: CSVALGGPEQYF.

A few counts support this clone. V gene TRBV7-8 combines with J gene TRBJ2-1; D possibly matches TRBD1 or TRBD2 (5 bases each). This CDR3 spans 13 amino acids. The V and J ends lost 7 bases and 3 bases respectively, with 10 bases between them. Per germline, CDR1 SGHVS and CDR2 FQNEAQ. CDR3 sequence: CASTPGLYNEQFF. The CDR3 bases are TGTGCCAGCACCCCGGGGCTCTACAATGAGCAGTTCTTC.

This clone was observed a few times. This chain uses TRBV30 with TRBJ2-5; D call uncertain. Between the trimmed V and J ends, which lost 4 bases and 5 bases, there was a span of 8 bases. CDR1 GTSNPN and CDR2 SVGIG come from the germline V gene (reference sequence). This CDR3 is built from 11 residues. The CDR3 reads CAWKTVETQYF. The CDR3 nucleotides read TGTGCCTGGAAGACTGTGGAGACCCAGTACTTC.

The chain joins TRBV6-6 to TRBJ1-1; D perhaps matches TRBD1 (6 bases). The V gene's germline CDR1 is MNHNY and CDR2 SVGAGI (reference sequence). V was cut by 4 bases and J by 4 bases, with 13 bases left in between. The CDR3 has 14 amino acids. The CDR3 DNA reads TGTGCCAGCAGTTTGATCAGGGGTAGCACTGAAGCTTTCTTT. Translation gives CASSLIRGSTEAFF.

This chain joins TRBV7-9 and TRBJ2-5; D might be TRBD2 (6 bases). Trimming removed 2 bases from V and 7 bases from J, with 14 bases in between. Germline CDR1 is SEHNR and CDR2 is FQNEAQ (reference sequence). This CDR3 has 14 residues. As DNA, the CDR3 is TGTGCCAGCAGCTTACTAGCGTCTGGGGCGACCCAGTACTTC. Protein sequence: CASSLLASGATQYF.

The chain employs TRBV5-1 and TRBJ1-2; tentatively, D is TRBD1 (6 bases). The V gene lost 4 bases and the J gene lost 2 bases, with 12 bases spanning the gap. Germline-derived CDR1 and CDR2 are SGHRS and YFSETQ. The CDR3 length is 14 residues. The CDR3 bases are TGCGCCAGCAGCCCATGGACAGAGAACTATGGCTACACCTTC. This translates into CASSPWTENYGYTF.

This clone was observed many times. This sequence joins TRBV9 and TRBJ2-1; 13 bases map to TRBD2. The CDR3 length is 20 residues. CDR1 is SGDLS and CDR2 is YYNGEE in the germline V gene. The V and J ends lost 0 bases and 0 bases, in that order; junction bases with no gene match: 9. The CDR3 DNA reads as TGTGCCAGCAGCGTAGACCCCGGGACTAGCGGGAAAAGCTCCTACAATGAGCAGTTCTTC. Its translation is CASSVDPGTSGKSSYNEQFF.

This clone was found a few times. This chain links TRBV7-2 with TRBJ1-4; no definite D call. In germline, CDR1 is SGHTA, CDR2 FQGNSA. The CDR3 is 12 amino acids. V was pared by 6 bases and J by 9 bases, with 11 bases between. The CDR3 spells CASSPGGKKLFF. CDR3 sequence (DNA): TGTGCCAGCAGTCCCGGAGGGAAAAAACTGTTTTTT. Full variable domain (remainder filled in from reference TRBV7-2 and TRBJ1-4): GAGVSQSPSNKVTEKGKDVELRCDPISGHTALYWYRQSLGQGLEFLIYFQGNSAPDKSGLPSDRFSAERTGGSVSTLTIQRTQQEDSAVYLCASSPGGKKLFFGSGTQLSVL.

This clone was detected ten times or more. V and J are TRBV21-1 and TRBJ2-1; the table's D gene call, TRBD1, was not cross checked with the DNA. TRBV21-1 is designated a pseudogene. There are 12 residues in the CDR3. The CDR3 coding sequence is TGTGCCAGCAGCAAAGTAACAAACGAGCAGTTCTTC. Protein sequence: CASSKVTNEQFF.

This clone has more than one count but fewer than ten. Written as DNA, the CDR3 is TGTGCCAGCAGCGTAGCTTCATGGCTAGCGGGACCAGAGACCCAGTACTTC. Amino acids: CASSVASWLAGPETQYF. This chain links TRBV9 with TRBJ2-5, with 9 bases identical to TRBD2. V lost 0 bases and J lost 4; bases outside the gene matches: 10. This CDR3 spans 17 amino acids. Per the germline V gene, CDR1 is SGDLS and CDR2 is YYNGEE.

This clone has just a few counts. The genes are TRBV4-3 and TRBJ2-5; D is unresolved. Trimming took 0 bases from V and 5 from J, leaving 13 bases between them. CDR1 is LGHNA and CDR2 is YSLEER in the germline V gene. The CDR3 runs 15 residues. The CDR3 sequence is CASSQDHASGETQYF. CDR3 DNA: TGCGCCAGCAGCCAAGATCATGCTAGTGGGGAGACCCAGTACTTC.

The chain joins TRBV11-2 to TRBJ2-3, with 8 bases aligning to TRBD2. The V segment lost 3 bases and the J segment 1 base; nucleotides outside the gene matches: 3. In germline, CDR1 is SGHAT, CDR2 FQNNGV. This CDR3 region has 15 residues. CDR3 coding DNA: TGTGCCAGCAGCTTGACGACTAGCGGCACAGATACGCAGTATTTT. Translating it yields CASSLTTSGTDTQYF.

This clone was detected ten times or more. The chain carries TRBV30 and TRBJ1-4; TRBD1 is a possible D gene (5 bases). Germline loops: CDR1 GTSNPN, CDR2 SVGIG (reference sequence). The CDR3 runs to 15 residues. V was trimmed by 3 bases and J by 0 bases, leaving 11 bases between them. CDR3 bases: TGTGCCTGGAGCGCCCGACAGACAACTAATGAAAAACTGTTTTTT. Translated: CAWSARQTTNEKLFF.

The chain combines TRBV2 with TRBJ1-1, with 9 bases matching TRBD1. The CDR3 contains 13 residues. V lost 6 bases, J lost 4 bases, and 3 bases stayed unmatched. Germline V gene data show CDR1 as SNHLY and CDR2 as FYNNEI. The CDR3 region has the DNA TGTGCCAGCAGAGAGGACAGGGGCACTGAAGCTTTCTTT. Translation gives CASREDRGTEAFF.

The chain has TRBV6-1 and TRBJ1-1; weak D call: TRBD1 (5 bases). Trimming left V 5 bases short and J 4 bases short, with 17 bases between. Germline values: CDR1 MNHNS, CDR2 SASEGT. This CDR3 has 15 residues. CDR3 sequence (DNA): TGTGCCAGCAGTCCTAAAGGGGCTTTCGGCACTGAAGCTTTCTTT. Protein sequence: CASSPKGAFGTEAFF.